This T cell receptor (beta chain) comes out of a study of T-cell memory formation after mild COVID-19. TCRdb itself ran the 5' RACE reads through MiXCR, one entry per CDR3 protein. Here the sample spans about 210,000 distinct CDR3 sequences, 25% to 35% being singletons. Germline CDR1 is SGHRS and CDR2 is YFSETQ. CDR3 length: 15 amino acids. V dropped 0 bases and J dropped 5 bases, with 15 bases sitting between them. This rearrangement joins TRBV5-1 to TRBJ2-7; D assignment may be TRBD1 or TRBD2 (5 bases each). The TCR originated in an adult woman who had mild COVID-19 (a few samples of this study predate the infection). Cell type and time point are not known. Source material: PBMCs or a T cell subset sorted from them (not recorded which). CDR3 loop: CASSLAWDGPDEQYF. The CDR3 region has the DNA TGCGCCAGCAGCTTGGCGTGGGACGGACCCGACGAGCAGTACTTC.